One sample yielded the 30 T cell receptor beta chains listed below, sequenced in a study of blood T cells in healthy people across ages. Primed by a sample-barcoded 5' primer and a J-beta primer mix, a second PCR proceeded for roughly 6 to 12 cycles. Using its own MiXCR run on the 5' RACE reads, TCRdb lists one record per CDR3 protein. The sample lists about 1.8 million distinct CDR3 sequences; around 50% were seen once. Sequenced material: blood. All receptors derive from a woman aged 40 to 50 in good health.

V usage is TRBV6-5 and J usage is TRBJ2-3; 10 nucleotides align to TRBD1. Looked up from germline, CDR1 is MNHEY and CDR2 is SVGAGI. Trimming took 0 bases from V and 4 from J; bases not matched to a gene: 7. This CDR3 is 17 amino acids long. The CDR3, as DNA: TGTGCCAGCAGTTACTCTTCCCGGGACAGGGGCCCAGATACGCAGTATTTT. This gives the protein CASSYSSRDRGPDTQYF.

This clonotype was counted only a few times. The genes are TRBV4-3 and TRBJ2-2, with D hard to call. V was pared by 0 bases and J by 1 base, with 9 bases between. The CDR3 runs 16 residues. Germline CDR1 reads LGHNA; CDR2 reads YSLEER. Written as DNA, the CDR3 is TGCGCCAGCAGCCAAGATCCGGCAGGGAACACCGGGGAGCTGTTTTTT. It specifies CASSQDPAGNTGELFF.

The genes are TRBV6-5 and TRBJ2-5, with D perhaps given as TRBD1 or TRBD2 (6 bases each). The J call may be incorrect, as the DNA end agrees better with TRBJ2-1. Germline V gene data show CDR1 as MNHEY and CDR2 as SVGAGI. The CDR3 covers 17 residues. DNA for the CDR3: TGTGCCAGCAGTTACGTCCGGGGGCTGGGGACTCAAGAGACCCAGTTCTTC. It encodes CASSYVRGLGTQETQFF.

A single count supports this clonotype. The chain has TRBV11-2 and TRBJ2-1; D is possibly TRBD2 (6 bases). Germline values: CDR1 SGHAT, CDR2 FQNNGV. With 5 bases removed from V and 1 base from J, the gap between germline ends came to 12 bases. CDR3 length: 15 residues. The CDR3 DNA reads TGTGCCAGCAGCCGGGAGCGGAATTCCTACAATGAGCAGTTCTTC. Its protein product is CASSRERNSYNEQFF. The full variable domain, in which reference TRBV11-2 and TRBJ2-1 provide the parts outside the CDR3, is EAGVAQSPRYKIIEKRQSVAFWCNPISGHATLYWYQQILGQGPKLLIQFQNNGVVDDSQLPKDRFSAERLKGVDSTLKIQPAKLEDSAVYLCASSRERNSYNEQFFGPGTRLTVL.

V is TRBV4-3 and J is TRBJ2-5, with TRBD2 matching 7 bases. Germline loops: CDR1 LGHNA, CDR2 YSLEER. The ends lost 5 bases at V and 0 bases at J; junction bases unmatched: 6. This CDR3 has 15 residues. DNA of the CDR3: TGCGCCAGCAGCATCGCAGCGGGGAACCAAGAGACCCAGTACTTC. Translated, it gives CASSIAAGNQETQYF.

This clonotype has just one count. This sequence joins TRBV6-5 and TRBJ2-3; 14 nucleotides agree with TRBD2. CDR3 length equals 15 residues. CDR1 and CDR2 (germline): MNHEY, SVGAGI. With V trimmed by 5 bases and J by 7 bases, 5 bases remained unmatched. The CDR3 bases are TGTGCCAGCAGTGCGGGGACTAGCGGGGGATATACGCAGTATTTT. Translation: CASSAGTSGGYTQYF.

There are a few counts of this clonotype. This chain joins TRBV12-3 or TRBV12-4 and TRBJ2-5, with 9 nucleotides matching TRBD2. The length of the CDR3 is 15 residues. V was pared by 3 bases and J by 1 base, with 3 bases of the junction left unmatched. CDR3 loop: CASSFRRGGQETQYF. As DNA, the CDR3 is TGTGCCAGCAGTTTTAGGCGGGGGGGCCAAGAGACCCAGTACTTC.

The chain combines TRBV2 with TRBJ2-5, with TRBD2 as a possible D gene (6 bases). Looked up from germline, CDR1 is SNHLY and CDR2 is FYNNEI. V lost 8 bases to trimming and J lost 1 base, with 8 bases between them. The CDR3 runs to 12 residues. The CDR3 protein is CASETSQETQYF. For the CDR3, the DNA is TGTGCCAGCGAGACTAGCCAAGAGACCCAGTACTTC.

V usage is TRBV5-1 and J usage is TRBJ2-5, with 9 positions matching TRBD1. V dropped 4 bases and J dropped 6; count of bases not matched to a gene: 7. The CDR3 has 14 residues. Germline lookup yields CDR1 SGHRS and CDR2 YFSETQ. In DNA, the CDR3 is TGCGCCAGCAGCCCGGGACAGGGCAAGCAGACCCAGTACTTC. This encodes CASSPGQGKQTQYF.

This clonotype was counted once. The V gene is TRBV3-1, the J gene TRBJ2-3; possibly TRBD2 for D (5 bases). Trimming left V 4 bases short and J 10 bases short, with 18 bases between. Germline V gene data show CDR1 as LGHDT and CDR2 as YNNKEL (reference sequence). CDR3 length: 14 residues. CDR3 protein: CASSPSRTVPSQYF. The CDR3 DNA follows: TGTGCCAGCAGCCCCTCCAGGACTGTGCCTTCGCAGTATTTT.

This rearrangement joins TRBV7-2 to TRBJ1-4, with no clear D. The CDR3 is 14 residues long. Germline loops: CDR1 SGHTA, CDR2 FQGNSA. Trimming left V 2 bases short and J 7 bases short, with 11 bases between. The CDR3 nucleotides read TGTGCCAGCAGCTTAATAGGCCAGCTTGAAAAACTGTTTTTT. Amino acids: CASSLIGQLEKLFF.

This chain uses TRBV6-2 or TRBV6-3 with TRBJ1-5; D is unresolved. Germline values: CDR1 MNHEY, CDR2 SVGEGT. The CDR3 sequence is 15 residues long. Between the trimmed V and J ends, which lost 2 bases and 0 bases, there was a span of 8 bases. In nucleotides, the CDR3 is TGTGCCAGCAGTTACCTCCCTAATAGCAATCAGCCCCAGCATTTT. Protein sequence: CASSYLPNSNQPQHF.

The chain uses TRBV5-1 and TRBJ2-7; TRBD2 matches at 7 bases. In germline, CDR1 is SGHRS, CDR2 YFSETQ. V gave up 4 bases and J gave up 0 bases; unmatched junction bases: 7. This CDR3 comprises 15 residues. The CDR3 here is CASSIGTTGSYEQYF. In DNA form, the CDR3 reads TGCGCCAGCAGCATTGGGACTACTGGCTCCTACGAGCAGTACTTC.

The V call is TRBV11-2, the J call TRBJ2-7; the match to TRBD1 covers 9 bases. V lost 5 bases and J lost 3; bases outside the gene matches: 8. Germline-derived CDR1 and CDR2 are SGHAT and FQNNGV. This CDR3 is 15 amino acids long. As DNA, the CDR3 is TGTGCCAGCAGCCCCGGGACAGGGAATCGCTACGAGCAGTACTTC. Its protein product is CASSPGTGNRYEQYF.

In its sample, this clonotype was seen a few times. This chain links TRBV20-1 with TRBJ2-1; perhaps D is TRBD1 or TRBD2 (6 bases each). V lost 3 bases to trimming and J lost 5 bases, with 23 bases between them. This CDR3 contains 17 residues. Germline CDR1 DFQATT, CDR2 SNEGSKA (reference sequence). The CDR3 nucleotides read TGCAGTGCTAGGGAGGGTCGGGGACATTTAATGGACAATGAGCAGTTCTTC. Encoded protein: CSAREGRGHLMDNEQFF.

The chain couples TRBV12-3 or TRBV12-4 to TRBJ1-2; unclear D gene. This CDR3 has 15 residues. Trimming left V 4 bases short and J 4 bases short, with 16 bases between. CDR3 DNA: TGTGCCAGCAGTTGGTCGGGCTGGCGGGTCTATGGCTACACCTTC. Its translation is CASSWSGWRVYGYTF.

On this clonotype itself: Its ends do not fully match the called genes, so a read error is possible. The chain is built from TRBV7-2 and TRBJ2-5, with D possibly TRBD2 on 6 matching bases. The CDR3 covers 17 residues. Looked up from germline, CDR1 is SGHTA and CDR2 is FQGNSA. Written as DNA, the CDR3 is TGTGCCAGCAGCCTAGCACCCCAGGGAGCGGGCCAAGAGACCCAGTACTTC. Translating gives CASSLAPQGAGQETQYF.

V and J are TRBV9 and TRBJ2-4; D is tentatively TRBD1 or TRBD2 (6 bases each). The J call is in doubt because the DNA end fits TRBJ2-7 better. The CDR3 has 15 residues. CDR1 is SGDLS and CDR2 is YYNGEE in the germline V gene. The CDR3 spells CASSPEEGGSDEQYF. In DNA form, the CDR3 reads TGTGCCAGCAGCCCCGAGGAAGGGGGGTCAGACGAGCAGTACTTC.

This clonotype was detected a few times. The chain joins TRBV28 to TRBJ2-5; D gene unclear. The last part of the DNA fits TRBJ2-7 better; the J call may be wrong. The CDR3 extends over 14 amino acids. Germline V CDR1 and CDR2: MDHEN, SYDVKM. The CDR3 loop reads CASSFGQVVHEQYF. The CDR3 DNA sequence: TGTGCCAGCAGTTTCGGGCAGGTTGTCCACGAGCAGTACTTC.

This clonotype was counted only a few times. The chain is built from TRBV5-1 and TRBJ2-5; D may be TRBD1 (6 bases). Germline V CDR1 and CDR2: SGHRS, YFSETQ. Deletions cut 0 bases from V and 5 bases from J, with 11 bases between. The CDR3 is 14 amino acids. CDR3 loop: CASSLGTASETQYF. CDR3 bases: TGCGCCAGCAGCTTGGGGACAGCTAGCGAGACCCAGTACTTC.

This clonotype was observed a few times. This chain uses TRBV7-2 with TRBJ2-3; 7 positions agree with TRBD1. Germline assignment: CDR1 SGHTA and CDR2 FQGNSA. The CDR3 is 14 amino acids. The V gene end was trimmed by 3 bases and the J gene end by 6 bases; junction bases not matched to a gene: 6. The CDR3 is CASSFTRQGDTQYF. As DNA, the CDR3 is TGTGCCAGCAGCTTCACCAGACAGGGCGATACGCAGTATTTT.

The chain is built from TRBV21-1 and TRBJ1-1; the table gives TRBD1 as D, unverified against the DNA. TRBV21-1 is listed as a pseudogene. This CDR3 is built from 12 residues. The CDR3 region has the DNA TGTGCCAGCAGCAAAGGGACAGGGAGGGCTTTCTTT. Translating it yields CASSKGTGRAFF.

This clonotype showed up just a few times. The chain uses TRBV6-1 and TRBJ2-1, with D possibly being TRBD1 (6 bases). Germline V lookup: CDR1 MNHNS, CDR2 SASEGT. V lost 6 bases and J lost 8, with 20 bases in between. There are 15 residues in the CDR3. CDR3 sequence: CASSQGPQGYDEQFF. The CDR3 DNA is TGTGCCAGCAGCCAGGGACCACAGGGATATGATGAGCAGTTCTTC.

The chain is built from TRBV5-5 and TRBJ2-5; 7 bases are a match to TRBD1. CDR3 length equals 15 residues. Losses at the gene ends were 3 bases for V and 11 bases for J; bases not matched to a gene: 16. Germline assignment: CDR1 SGHKS and CDR2 YYEKEE (reference sequence). The CDR3 is CASSWPGQPNNEQYF. The CDR3 coding sequence is TGTGCCAGCAGCTGGCCGGGACAGCCAAACAATGAGCAGTACTTC.

The chain couples TRBV12-3 or TRBV12-4 to TRBJ2-1; D call uncertain. V was shortened by 7 bases and J by 3 bases, with 13 bases between the two germline ends. The CDR3 loop spans 14 amino acids. The CDR3 DNA follows: TGTGCCAGCAACCTGGGCAGCTTCTACAATGAGCAGTTCTTC. This codes for CASNLGSFYNEQFF.

The J gene is TRBJ1-6, the V gene TRBV28; the D gene is possibly TRBD1 (5 bases). Germline V gene data show CDR1 as MDHEN and CDR2 as SYDVKM. The CDR3 runs 13 residues. V lost 7 bases to trimming and J lost 10 bases, with 14 bases between them. The CDR3 sequence is CASTEGTKSPLHF. The CDR3, as DNA: TGTGCCAGCACCGAAGGGACCAAATCACCCCTCCACTTT.

As for this clonotype: The junction departs from germline at one end; a sequencing error may be responsible. The chain is built from TRBV29-1 and TRBJ1-5; tentatively, D is TRBD1 (5 bases). This CDR3 comprises 12 residues. The germline V gene encodes CDR1 SQVTM and CDR2 ANQGSEA. CDR3 sequence reads: CGVGTGNQPQHF. In nucleotides, the CDR3 is TGCGGCGTGGGTACAGGAAATCAGCCCCAGCATTTT.

The chain recombines TRBV6-6 with TRBJ2-5; 7 bases are a match to TRBD2. Trimming cost V 7 bases and J 5 bases; bases outside gene matches: 13. The CDR3 loop spans 15 amino acids. Germline loops: CDR1 MNHNY, CDR2 SVGAGI (reference sequence). This CDR3 is CASTLGRGLTETQYF. The CDR3 DNA follows: TGTGCCAGCACCCTTGGGAGGGGTCTTACGGAGACCCAGTACTTC.

J is TRBJ1-2 and V is TRBV6-5; D possibly corresponds to TRBD1 (5 bases). Looked up from germline, CDR1 is MNHEY and CDR2 is SVGAGI. The V gene lost 0 bases and the J gene lost 8 bases, with 16 bases spanning the gap. CDR3 length: 15 residues. CDR3 sequence reads: CASSYSQGDRRGYTF. The CDR3 coding sequence is TGTGCCAGCAGTTACTCCCAAGGGGATCGTCGAGGCTACACCTTC.

V gene TRBV20-1 combines with J gene TRBJ1-2; D is uncertain. Germline CDR1 reads DFQATT; CDR2 reads SNEGSKA (reference sequence). V gave up 4 bases and J gave up 8 bases, with 8 bases separating them. This CDR3 is 10 amino acids long. The DNA for the CDR3 is TGCAGTGCTACGACGGAAGGCTACACCTTC. This sequence encodes CSATTEGYTF.